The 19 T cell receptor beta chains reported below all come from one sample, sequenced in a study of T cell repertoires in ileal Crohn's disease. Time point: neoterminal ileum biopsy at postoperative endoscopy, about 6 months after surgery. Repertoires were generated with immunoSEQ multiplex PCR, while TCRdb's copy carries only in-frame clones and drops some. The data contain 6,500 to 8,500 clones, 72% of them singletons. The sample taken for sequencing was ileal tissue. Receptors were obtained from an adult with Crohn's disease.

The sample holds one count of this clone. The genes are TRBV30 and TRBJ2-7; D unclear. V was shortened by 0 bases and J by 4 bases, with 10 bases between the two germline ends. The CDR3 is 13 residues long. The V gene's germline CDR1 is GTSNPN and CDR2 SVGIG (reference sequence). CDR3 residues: CAWSVNRAYEQYF. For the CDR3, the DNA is TGTGCCTGGAGTGTAAACAGAGCATACGAGCAGTACTTC.

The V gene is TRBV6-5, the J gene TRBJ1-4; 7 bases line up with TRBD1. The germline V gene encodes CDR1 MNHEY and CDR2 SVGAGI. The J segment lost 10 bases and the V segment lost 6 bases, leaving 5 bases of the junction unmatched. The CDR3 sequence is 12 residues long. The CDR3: CASSRQGGKLFF. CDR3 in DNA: TGTGCCAGCAGCCGACAGGGTGGAAAACTGTTTTTT.

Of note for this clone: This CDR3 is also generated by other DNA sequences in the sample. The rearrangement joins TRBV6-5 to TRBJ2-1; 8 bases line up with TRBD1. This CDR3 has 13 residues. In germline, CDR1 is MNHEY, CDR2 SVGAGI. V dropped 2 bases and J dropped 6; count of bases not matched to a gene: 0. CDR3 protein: CASSYDRGNEQFF. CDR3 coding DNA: TGTGCCAGCAGTTACGACAGGGGCAATGAGCAGTTCTTC.

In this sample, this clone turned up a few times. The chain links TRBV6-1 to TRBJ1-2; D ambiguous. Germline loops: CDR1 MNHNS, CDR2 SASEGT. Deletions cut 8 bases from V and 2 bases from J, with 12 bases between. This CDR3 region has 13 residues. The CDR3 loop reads CASSVAFNYGYTF. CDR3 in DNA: TGTGCCAGCTCCGTGGCCTTCAACTATGGCTACACCTTC.

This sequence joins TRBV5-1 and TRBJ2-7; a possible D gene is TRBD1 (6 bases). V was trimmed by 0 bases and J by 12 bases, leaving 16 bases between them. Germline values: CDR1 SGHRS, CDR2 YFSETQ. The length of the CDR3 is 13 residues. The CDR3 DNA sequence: TGCGCCAGCAGCTTGGCCCCCCGGGACATAGGGTACTTC. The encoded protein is CASSLAPRDIGYF.

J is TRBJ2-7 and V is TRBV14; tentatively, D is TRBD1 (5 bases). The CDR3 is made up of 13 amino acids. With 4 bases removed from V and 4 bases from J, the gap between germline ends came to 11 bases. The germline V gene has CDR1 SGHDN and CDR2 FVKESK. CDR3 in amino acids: CASSLQPGYEQYF. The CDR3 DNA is TGTGCCAGCAGCCTCCAACCAGGGTACGAGCAGTACTTC.

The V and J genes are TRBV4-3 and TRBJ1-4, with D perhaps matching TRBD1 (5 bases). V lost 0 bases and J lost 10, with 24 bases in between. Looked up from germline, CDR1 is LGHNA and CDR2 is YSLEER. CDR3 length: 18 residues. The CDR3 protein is CASSQDGITGLFPGKLFF. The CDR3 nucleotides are TGCGCCAGCAGCCAAGATGGGATTACAGGTTTGTTTCCCGGAAAACTGTTTTTT.

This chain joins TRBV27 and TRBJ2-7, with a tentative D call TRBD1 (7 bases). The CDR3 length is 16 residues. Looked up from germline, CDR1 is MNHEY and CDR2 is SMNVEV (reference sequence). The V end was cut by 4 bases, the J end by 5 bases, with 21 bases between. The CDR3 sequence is CASSSAEGAGRNEQYF. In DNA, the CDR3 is TGTGCCAGCAGTTCCGCCGAGGGGGCGGGAAGGAACGAGCAGTACTTC.

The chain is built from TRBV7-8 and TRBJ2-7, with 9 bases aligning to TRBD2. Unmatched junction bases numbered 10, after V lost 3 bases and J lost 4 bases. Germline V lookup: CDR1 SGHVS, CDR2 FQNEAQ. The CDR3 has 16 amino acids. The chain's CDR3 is CASSFSASGVKYEQYF. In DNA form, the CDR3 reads TGTGCCAGCAGCTTTAGCGCTAGCGGGGTGAAATACGAGCAGTACTTC.

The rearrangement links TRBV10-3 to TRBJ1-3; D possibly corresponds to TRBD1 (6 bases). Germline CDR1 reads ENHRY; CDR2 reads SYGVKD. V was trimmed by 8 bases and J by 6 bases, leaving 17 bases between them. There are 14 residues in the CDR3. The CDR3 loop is CAIGQGSDVNTIYF. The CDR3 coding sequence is TGTGCCATCGGCCAGGGGTCCGACGTAAACACCATATATTTT.

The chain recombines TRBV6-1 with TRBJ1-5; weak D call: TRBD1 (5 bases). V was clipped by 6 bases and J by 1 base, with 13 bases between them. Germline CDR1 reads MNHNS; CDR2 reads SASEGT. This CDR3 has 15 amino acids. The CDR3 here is CASSSYGGSNQPQHF. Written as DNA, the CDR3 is TGTGCCAGCAGCTCCTACGGGGGAAGCAATCAGCCCCAGCATTTT.

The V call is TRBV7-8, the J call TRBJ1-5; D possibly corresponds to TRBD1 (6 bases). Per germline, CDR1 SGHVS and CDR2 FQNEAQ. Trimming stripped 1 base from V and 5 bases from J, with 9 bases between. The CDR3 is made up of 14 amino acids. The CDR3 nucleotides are TGTGCCAGCAGCTTAGGGGGGCGGGATCAGCCCCAGCATTTT. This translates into CASSLGGRDQPQHF.

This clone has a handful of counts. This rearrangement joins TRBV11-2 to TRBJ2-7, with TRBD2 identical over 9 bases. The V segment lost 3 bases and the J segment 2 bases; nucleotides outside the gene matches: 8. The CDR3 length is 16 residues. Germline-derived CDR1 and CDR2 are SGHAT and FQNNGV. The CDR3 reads CASSFRGGGVAYEQYF. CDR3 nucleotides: TGTGCCAGCAGCTTTCGCGGCGGGGGGGTGGCCTACGAGCAGTACTTC.

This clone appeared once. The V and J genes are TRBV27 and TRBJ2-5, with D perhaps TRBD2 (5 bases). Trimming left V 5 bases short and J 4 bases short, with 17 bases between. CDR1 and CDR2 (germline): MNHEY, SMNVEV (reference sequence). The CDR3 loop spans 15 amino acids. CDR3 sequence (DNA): TGTGCCAGCAGTGACCCGGGGTTGGGAGCAGAGACCCAGTACTTC. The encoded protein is CASSDPGLGAETQYF.

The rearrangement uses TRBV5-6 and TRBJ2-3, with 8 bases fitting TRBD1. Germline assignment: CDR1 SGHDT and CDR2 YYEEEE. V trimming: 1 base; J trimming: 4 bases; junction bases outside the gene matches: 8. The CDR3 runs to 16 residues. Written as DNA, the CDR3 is TGTGCCAGCAGCTTGCCAGGACAGGGCAACTCAGATACGCAGTATTTT. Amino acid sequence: CASSLPGQGNSDTQYF. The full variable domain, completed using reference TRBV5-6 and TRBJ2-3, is DAGVTQSPTHLIKTRGQQVTLRCSPKSGHDTVSWYQQALGQGPQFIFQYYEEEERQRGNFPDRFSGHQFPNYSSELNVNALLLGDSALYLCASSLPGQGNSDTQYFGPGTRLTVL.

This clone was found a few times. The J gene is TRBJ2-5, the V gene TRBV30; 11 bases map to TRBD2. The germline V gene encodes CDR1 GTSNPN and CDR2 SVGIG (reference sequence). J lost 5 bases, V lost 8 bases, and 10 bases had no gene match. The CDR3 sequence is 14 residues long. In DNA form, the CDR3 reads TGTGCCCTTAGTGGCTTAGCGGGAGGGGAGACCCAGTACTTC. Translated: CALSGLAGGETQYF. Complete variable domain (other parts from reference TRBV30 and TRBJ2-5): SQTIHQWPATLVQPVGSPLSLECTVEGTSNPNLYWYRQAAGRGLQLLFYSVGIGQISSEVPQNLSASRPQDRQFILSSKKLLLSDSGFYLCALSGLAGGETQYFGPGTRLLVL.

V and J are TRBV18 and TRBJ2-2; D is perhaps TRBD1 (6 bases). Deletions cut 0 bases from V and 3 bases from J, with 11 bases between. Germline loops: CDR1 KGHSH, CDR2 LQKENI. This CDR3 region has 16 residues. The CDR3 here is CASSPPAKGDTGELFF. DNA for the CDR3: TGTGCCAGCTCACCACCGGCAAAGGGGGACACCGGGGAGCTGTTTTTT.

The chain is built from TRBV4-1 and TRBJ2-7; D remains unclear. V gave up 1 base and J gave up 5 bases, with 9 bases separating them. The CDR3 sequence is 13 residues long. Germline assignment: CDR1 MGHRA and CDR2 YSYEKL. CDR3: CASSQVTENEQYF. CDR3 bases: TGCGCCAGCAGCCAAGTAACAGAGAACGAGCAGTACTTC.

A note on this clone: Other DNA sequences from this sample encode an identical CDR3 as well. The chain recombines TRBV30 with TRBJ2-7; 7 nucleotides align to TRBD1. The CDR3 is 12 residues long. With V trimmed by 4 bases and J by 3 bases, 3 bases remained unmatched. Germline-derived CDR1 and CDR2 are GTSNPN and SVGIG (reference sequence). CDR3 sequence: CAWKQGSYEQYF. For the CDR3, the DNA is TGTGCCTGGAAACAGGGGAGCTACGAGCAGTACTTC.